The TCR beta chain described here comes from a study of vaccination and CD4 T cells after COVID-19 (dated by TCRdb to between 2022 and 2023). Study-level background: SARS-CoV-2 positivity had been established in the convalescent patients by nasal swab PCR, and mild disease was recorded in nine or ten of these patients and severe disease in one. The convalescent cohort comprised six males and four females, including two Hispanic individuals, seven Caucasians, two Asians and one multiracial person. Participants received two doses of either the Pfizer-BioNTech BNT162b2 vaccine (n=8) or the Moderna mRNA-1273 vaccine (n=2). Post-COVID blood samples were collected from convalescent patients a median of roughly 100 days after diagnosis, with a range of roughly 30 to 161 days. The time from the second vaccine dose to post-vaccine blood sampling had a median of approximately 72 days and ranged from about 12 to 241 days. Overlapping spike peptide pools from SARS-CoV-2 and from the common cold coronaviruses HCoV-NL63, HCoV-OC43 and HCoV-229E were used as culture stimuli. Control cultures received a CEFX viral epitope pool as the positive control, an HIV-1 Nef peptide pool as the negative control, or no peptide. In 10 COVID-19 convalescent patients and 4 infection-naive healthy vaccine recipients, researchers compared the spike-specific CD4+ TCR repertoire from before mRNA vaccination with the repertoire from after. Overall study outcomes, separate from this receptor: Of the vaccine-specific clones in convalescent patients, 304 of 307, or nearly all, reacted only to SARS-CoV-2 spike and did not cross-react with common cold coronaviruses. In convalescent patients, a median around 86% of post-vaccine SARS-CoV-2-reactive clones were detected only after vaccination, suggesting vaccine-specific priming. The study included relatively few convalescent patients and did not analyze early timepoints after natural infection. The median number of SARS-CoV-2-reactive clonotypes rose from around 20 after infection to roughly 40 after vaccination, but the change was not significant.

The CDR3 contains 16 residues, cysteine and phenylalanine counted. Solely the CDR3 DNA is kept, with 48 bases framed from the first base. According to the germline V gene (reference sequence), CDR1 reads SEHNR and CDR2 reads FQNEAQ. V is pruned by 4 bases and J by 7 bases, leaving 6 bases of the junction without a gene match. In light of the paper, this sample's treatment or condition label describes: approximately 10-day PBMC culture with coronavirus spike peptide pools or control peptides (ViraFEST assay). The ViraFEST assay was used in the study, in which antigen-specific T cells were expanded with peptide pools and expanded clonotypes were subsequently identified by TCR sequencing. The positive SARS-CoV-2 PCR tests of the convalescent patients were dated from March to December 2020, before the Alpha, Beta and Delta variants emerged in the United States. Around 2 million PBMCs per well were cultured in IMDM with roughly 5.5% human AB serum and approximately 10 IU/ml IL-2, plus 10 ug/ml peptide pools. On days 3 and 7, half of the culture medium was replaced with fresh IL-2-containing medium. After less than 12 days of culture, CD4+ T cells were isolated by negative selection using the EasySep CD4+ T cell isolation kit. Ficoll-Paque Plus gradient centrifugation was used to isolate PBMCs from whole blood, and the isolated PBMCs were then either used fresh or cryopreserved at -140C. Triplicate wells were generally used for each culture condition.

For this clonotype: The clone's antigen remains unknown. No per-base quality is available; no much larger clone lies one base away.

Libraries were constructed by PCR. DNA from cultured CD4+ T cells underwent TCR sequencing with the Oncomine TCR Beta short-read assay at the Johns Hopkins FTIC core. The QIAamp micro DNA kit was used to extract genomic DNA from the cultured CD4+ T cells. Oncomine TCR Beta libraries from cultured CD4+ T cells were pooled with unique dual indexes and sequenced on an Illumina iSeq 100. Processing in the source paper ran as follows. Non-productive sequences were removed, and CDR3s not starting with C, not ending with F or W, or shorter than 7 amino acids were discarded. The MANAFEST web application was used to identify antigen-specific clonotypes by comparing peptide-stimulated wells against reference wells and other culture wells. For a clone to be called positive, the clone needed an FDR below 0.05, an odds ratio above 5, and a productive frequency above 0.1% in at least two of three replicate wells. Clonotypes that were significantly expanded in both SARS-CoV-2 spike wells and at least one common cold coronavirus spike condition were defined as cross-reactive. Using R version 3.6.1, CDR3 homology was evaluated through Levenshtein distances (stringdist) along with unrooted phylogenetic trees (ape). The public reads were reanalyzed by TCRdb: fastp trimming at Q25, MiXCR alignment, in-frame beta chains only. Every CDR3 protein is listed once, alongside the most common genes and DNA of its rows. TCRdb, rather than the study authors, made the V and J calls. In all, the sample holds some 16,000 distinct CDR3 sequences, and 57% of those were seen once. The top ten clonotypes cover about 9.4% of the sample.

This sequence originates from a human donor who had recovered from COVID-19. The sequence joins TRBV7-9 to TRBJ2-1; the junction holds 14 bases that match TRBD2. The sequencing sample was made of CD4+ T cells from blood, cultured in vitro. The CDR3 region has the sequence CASSYWTSGRLNEQFF. Read as DNA, the sequence is TGTGCCAGCAGCTATTGGACTAGCGGGAGGCTGAATGAGCAGTTCTTC.